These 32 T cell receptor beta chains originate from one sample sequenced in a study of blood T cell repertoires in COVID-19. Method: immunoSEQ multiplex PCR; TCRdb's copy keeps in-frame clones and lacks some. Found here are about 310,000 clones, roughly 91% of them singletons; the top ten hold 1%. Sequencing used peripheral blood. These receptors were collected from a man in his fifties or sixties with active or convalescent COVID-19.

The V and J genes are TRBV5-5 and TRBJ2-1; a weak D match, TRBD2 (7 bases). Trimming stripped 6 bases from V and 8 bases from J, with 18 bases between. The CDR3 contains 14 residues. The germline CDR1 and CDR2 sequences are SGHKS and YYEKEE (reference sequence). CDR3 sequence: CASIWGPGGYEQFF. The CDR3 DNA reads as TGTGCCAGCATATGGGGGCCGGGGGGTTATGAGCAGTTCTTC.

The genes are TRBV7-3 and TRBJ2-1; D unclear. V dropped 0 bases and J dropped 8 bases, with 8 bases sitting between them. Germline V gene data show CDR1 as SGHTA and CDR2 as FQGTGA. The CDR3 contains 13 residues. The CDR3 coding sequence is TGTGCCAGCAGCTTAACGAAAGCTTATGAGCAGTTCTTC. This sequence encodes CASSLTKAYEQFF.

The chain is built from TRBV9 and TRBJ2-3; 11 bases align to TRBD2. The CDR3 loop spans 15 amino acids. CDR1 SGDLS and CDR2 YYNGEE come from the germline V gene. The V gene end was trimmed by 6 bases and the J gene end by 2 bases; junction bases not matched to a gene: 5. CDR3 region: CASKTSGRDTDTQYF. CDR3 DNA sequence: TGTGCCAGCAAAACTAGCGGGAGAGACACAGATACGCAGTATTTT.

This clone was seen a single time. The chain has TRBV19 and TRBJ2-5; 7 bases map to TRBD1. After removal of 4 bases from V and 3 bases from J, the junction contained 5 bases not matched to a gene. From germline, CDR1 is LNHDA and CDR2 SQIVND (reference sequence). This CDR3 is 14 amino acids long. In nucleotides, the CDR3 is TGTGCCAGTAGTAAACAGGGGCGAGAAGAGACCCAGTACTTC. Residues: CASSKQGREETQYF.

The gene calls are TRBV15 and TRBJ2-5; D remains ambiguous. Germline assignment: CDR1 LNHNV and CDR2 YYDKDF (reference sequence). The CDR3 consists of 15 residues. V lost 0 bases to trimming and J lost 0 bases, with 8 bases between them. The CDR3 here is CATSRDRLNQETQYF. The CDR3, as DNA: TGTGCCACCAGCAGAGACCGACTGAACCAAGAGACCCAGTACTTC.

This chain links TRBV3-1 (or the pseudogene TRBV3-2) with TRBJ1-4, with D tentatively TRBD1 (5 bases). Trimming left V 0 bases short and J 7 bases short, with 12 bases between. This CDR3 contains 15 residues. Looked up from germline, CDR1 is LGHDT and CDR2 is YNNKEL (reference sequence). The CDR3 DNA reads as TGTGCCAGCAGCCAAGAGGGGCCGCGGAGTGAAAAACTGTTTTTT. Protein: CASSQEGPRSEKLFF.

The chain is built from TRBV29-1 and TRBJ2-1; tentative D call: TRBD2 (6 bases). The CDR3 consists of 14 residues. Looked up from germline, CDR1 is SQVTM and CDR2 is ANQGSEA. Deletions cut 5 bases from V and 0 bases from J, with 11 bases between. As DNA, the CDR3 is TGCAGCGTTTACCGGGACTTCTCCTACAATGAGCAGTTCTTC. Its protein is CSVYRDFSYNEQFF.

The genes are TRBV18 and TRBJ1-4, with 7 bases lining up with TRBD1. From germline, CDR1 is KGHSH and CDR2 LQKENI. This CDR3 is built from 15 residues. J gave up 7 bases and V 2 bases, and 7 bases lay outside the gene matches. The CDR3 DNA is TGTGCCAGCTCACCAGGAGGGACAGCGATTGAAAAACTGTTTTTT. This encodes CASSPGGTAIEKLFF. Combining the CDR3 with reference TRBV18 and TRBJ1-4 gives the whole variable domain NAGVMQNPRHLVRRRGQEARLRCSPMKGHSHVYWYRQLPEEGLKFMVYLQKENIIDESGMPKERFSAEFPKEGPSILRIQQVVRGDSAAYFCASSPGGTAIEKLFFGSGTQLSVL.

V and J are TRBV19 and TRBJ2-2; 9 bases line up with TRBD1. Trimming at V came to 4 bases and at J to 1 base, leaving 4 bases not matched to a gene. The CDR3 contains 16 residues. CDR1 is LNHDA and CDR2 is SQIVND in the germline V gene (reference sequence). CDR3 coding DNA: TGTGCCAGTAGTACCGTGGGACAGGGGAACACCGGGGAGCTGTTTTTT. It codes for CASSTVGQGNTGELFF.

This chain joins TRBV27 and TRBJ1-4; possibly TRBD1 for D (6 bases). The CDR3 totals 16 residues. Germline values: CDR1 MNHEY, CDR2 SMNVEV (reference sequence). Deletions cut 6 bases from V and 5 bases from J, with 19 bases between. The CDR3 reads CASSYGTPRTNEKLFF. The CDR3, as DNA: TGTGCCAGCAGCTACGGGACACCTAGGACAAATGAAAAACTGTTTTTT.

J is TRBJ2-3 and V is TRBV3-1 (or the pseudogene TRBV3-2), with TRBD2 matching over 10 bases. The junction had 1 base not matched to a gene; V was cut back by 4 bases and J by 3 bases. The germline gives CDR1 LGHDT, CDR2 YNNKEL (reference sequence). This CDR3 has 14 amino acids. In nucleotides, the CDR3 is TGTGCCAGCAGCCCTAGCGGGGGTACAGATACGCAGTATTTT. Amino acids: CASSPSGGTDTQYF.

The DNA for the CDR3 is TGTGCCAGTAGTCTTAGGACAGGCGAATATGAAAAACTGTTTTTT. Its translation is CASSLRTGEYEKLFF. This sequence joins TRBV19 and TRBJ1-4; TRBD1 agrees at 7 bases. This CDR3 spans 15 amino acids. V lost 5 bases to trimming and J lost 6 bases; unmatched junction nucleotides: 9. Germline V gene data show CDR1 as LNHDA and CDR2 as SQIVND (reference sequence). Drawing the rest from reference TRBV19 and TRBJ1-4, the complete variable domain is DGGITQSPKYLFRKEGQNVTLSCEQNLNHDAMYWYRQDPGQGLRLIYYSQIVNDFQKGDIAEGYSVSREKKESFPLTVTSAQKNPTAFYLCASSLRTGEYEKLFFGSGTQLSVL.

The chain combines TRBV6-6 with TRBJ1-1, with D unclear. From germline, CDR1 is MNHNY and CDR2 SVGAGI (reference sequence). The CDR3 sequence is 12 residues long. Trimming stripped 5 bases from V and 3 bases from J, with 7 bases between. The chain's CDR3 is CASSRGDTEAFF. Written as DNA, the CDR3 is TGTGCCAGCAGTAGAGGTGACACTGAAGCTTTCTTT.

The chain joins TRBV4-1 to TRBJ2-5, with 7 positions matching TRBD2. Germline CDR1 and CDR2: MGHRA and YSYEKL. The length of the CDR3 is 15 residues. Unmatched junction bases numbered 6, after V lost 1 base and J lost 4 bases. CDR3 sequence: CASSQGRLALETQYF. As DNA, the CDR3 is TGCGCCAGCAGCCAAGGCCGACTAGCCTTAGAGACCCAGTACTTC.

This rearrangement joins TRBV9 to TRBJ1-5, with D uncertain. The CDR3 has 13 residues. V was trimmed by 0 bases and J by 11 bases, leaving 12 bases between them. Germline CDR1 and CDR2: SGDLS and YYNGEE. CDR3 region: CASSVGGGSAQHF. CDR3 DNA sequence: TGTGCCAGCAGCGTAGGCGGAGGATCGGCCCAGCATTTT.

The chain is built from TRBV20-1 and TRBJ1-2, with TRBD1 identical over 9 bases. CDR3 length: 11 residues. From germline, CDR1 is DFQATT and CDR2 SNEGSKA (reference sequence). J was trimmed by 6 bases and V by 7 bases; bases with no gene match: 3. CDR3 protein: CSGDRDNGYTF. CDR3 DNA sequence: TGCAGTGGGGACAGGGATAATGGCTACACCTTC.

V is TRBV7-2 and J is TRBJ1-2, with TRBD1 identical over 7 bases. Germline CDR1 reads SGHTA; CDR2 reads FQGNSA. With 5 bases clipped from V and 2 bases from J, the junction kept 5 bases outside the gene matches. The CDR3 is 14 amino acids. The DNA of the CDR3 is TGTGCCAGCAGCCCACAGGGGACCAACTATGGCTACACCTTC. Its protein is CASSPQGTNYGYTF.

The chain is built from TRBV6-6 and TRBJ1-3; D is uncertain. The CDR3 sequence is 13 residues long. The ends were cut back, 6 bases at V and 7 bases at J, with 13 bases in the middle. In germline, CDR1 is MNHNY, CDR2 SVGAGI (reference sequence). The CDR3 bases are TGTGCCAGCAGCCCATATACTAGGAACACCATATATTTT. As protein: CASSPYTRNTIYF.

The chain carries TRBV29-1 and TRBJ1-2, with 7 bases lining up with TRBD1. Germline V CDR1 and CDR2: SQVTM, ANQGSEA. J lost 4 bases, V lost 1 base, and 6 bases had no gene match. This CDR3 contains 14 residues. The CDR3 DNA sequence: TGCAGCGTTGAAGCCCCCAGGGGGGTCTATGGCTACACCTTC. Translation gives CSVEAPRGVYGYTF.

CDR3: CASRTGSVNYGYTF. The CDR3 DNA sequence: TGTGCCAGCCGGACAGGGAGTGTGAACTATGGCTACACCTTC. The V call is TRBV28, the J call TRBJ1-2, with 8 positions matching TRBD1. Germline CDR1 reads MDHEN; CDR2 reads SYDVKM. The CDR3 runs to 14 residues. Trimming removed 8 bases from V and 2 bases from J; junction bases left unmatched: 7.

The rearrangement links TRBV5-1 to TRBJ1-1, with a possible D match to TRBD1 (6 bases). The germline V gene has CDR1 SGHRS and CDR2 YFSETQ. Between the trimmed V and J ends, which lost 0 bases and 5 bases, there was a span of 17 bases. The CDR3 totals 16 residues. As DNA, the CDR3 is TGCGCCAGCAGCTTGGATATCCCAGGGGTGGGGACTGAAGCTTTCTTT. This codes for CASSLDIPGVGTEAFF.

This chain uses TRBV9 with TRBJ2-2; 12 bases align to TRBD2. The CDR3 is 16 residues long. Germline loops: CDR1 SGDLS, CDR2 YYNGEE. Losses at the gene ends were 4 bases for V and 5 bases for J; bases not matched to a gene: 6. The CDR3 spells CASSPRLAGVTGELFF. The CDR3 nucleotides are TGTGCCAGCAGCCCGAGACTAGCGGGAGTGACCGGGGAGCTGTTTTTT.

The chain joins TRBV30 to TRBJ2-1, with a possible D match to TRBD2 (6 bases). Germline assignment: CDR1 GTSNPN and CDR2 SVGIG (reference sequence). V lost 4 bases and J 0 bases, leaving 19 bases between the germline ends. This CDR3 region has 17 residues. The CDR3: CAWTPRAGRSSYNEQFF. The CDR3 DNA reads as TGTGCCTGGACACCCCGCGCGGGGAGGAGCTCCTACAATGAGCAGTTCTTC. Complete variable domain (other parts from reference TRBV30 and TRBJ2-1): SQTIHQWPATLVQPVGSPLSLECTVEGTSNPNLYWYRQAAGRGLQLLFYSVGIGQISSEVPQNLSASRPQDRQFILSSKKLLLSDSGFYLCAWTPRAGRSSYNEQFFGPGTRLTVL.

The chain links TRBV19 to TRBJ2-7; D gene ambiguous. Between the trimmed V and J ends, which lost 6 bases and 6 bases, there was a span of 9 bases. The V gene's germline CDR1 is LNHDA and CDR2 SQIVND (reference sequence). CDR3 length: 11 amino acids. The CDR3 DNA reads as TGTGCCAGTAGGTCACTTGGCGAGCAGTACTTC. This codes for CASRSLGEQYF.

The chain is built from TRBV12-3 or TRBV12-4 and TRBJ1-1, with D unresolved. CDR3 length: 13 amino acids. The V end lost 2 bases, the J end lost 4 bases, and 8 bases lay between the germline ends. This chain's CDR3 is CASSLSAGTEAFF. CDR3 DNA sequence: TGTGCCAGCAGTTTATCCGCGGGCACTGAAGCTTTCTTT.

This CDR3 reads CASSFWWRERGTDTQYF. CDR3 nucleotide sequence: TGTGCCAGCAGTTTTTGGTGGCGGGAGAGGGGCACAGATACGCAGTATTTT. The chain uses TRBV27 and TRBJ2-3, with 7 bases aligning to TRBD2. This CDR3 is built from 17 residues. Germline trimming cut 3 bases from V and 1 base from J; bases unmatched to any gene: 10. CDR1 and CDR2 from the germline V gene are MNHEY and SMNVEV (reference sequence).

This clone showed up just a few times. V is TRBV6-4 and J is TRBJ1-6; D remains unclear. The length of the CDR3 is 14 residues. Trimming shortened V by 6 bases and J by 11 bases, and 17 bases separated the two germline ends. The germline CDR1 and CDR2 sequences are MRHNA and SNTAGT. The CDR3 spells CASRMSLTSAPLHF. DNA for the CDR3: TGTGCCAGCAGGATGTCCCTAACAAGCGCACCCCTCCACTTT.

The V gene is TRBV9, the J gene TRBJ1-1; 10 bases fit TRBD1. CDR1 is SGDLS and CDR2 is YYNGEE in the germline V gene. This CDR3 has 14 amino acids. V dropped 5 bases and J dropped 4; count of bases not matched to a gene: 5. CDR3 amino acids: CASSKTGGGTEAFF. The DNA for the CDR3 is TGTGCCAGCAGTAAGACAGGGGGCGGCACTGAAGCTTTCTTT.

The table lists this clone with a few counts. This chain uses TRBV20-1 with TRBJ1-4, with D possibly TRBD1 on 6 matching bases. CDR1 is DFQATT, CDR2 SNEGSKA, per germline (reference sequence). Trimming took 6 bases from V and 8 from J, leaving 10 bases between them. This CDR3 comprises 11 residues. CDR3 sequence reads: CSASGHEKLFF. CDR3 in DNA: TGCAGTGCATCGGGACACGAAAAACTGTTTTTT.

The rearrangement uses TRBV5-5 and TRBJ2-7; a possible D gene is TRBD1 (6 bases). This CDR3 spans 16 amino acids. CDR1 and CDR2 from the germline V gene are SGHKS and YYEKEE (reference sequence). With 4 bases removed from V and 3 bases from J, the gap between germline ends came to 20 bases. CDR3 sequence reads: CASSEGTAGGDYEQYF. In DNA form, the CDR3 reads TGTGCCAGCAGCGAGGGAACTGCTGGGGGCGACTACGAGCAGTACTTC.

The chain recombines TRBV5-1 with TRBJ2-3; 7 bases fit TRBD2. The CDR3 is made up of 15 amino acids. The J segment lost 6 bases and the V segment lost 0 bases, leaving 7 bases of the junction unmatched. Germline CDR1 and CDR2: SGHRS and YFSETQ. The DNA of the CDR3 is TGCGCCAGCAGCTTGGGGGGGGGACTCCCGGATACGCAGTATTTT. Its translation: CASSLGGGLPDTQYF. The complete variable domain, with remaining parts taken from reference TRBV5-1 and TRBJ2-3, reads KAGVTQTPRYLIKTRGQQVTLSCSPISGHRSVSWYQQTPGQGLQFLFEYFSETQRNKGNFPGRFSGRQFSNSRSEMNVSTLELGDSALYLCASSLGGGLPDTQYFGPGTRLTVL.

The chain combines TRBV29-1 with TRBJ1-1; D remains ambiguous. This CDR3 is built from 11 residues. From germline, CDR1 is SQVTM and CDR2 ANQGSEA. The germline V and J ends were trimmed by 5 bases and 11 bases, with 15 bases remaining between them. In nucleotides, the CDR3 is TGCAGCGTTTTGGAACTACACGAGGCTTTCTTT. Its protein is CSVLELHEAFF.